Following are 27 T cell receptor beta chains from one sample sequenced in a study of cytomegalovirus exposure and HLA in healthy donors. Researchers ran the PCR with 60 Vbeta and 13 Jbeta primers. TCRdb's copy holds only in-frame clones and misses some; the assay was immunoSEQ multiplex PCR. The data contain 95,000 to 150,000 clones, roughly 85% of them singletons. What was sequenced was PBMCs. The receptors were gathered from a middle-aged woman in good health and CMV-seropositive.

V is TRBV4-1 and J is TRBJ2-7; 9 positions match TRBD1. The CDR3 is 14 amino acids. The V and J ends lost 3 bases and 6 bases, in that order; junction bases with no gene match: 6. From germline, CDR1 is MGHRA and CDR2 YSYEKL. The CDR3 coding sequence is TGCGCCAGCAGCCATCCGGGACAGGGCGGCGAGCAGTACTTC. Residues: CASSHPGQGGEQYF.

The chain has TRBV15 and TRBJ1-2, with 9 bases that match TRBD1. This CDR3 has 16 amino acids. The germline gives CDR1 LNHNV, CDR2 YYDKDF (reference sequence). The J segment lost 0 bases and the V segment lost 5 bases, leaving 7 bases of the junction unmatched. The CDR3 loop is CATSPRTGAPNYGYTF. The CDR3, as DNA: TGTGCCACCAGCCCCCGGACAGGGGCCCCTAACTATGGCTACACCTTC.

The CDR3 here is CASSIPGQAGYTF. CDR3 sequence (DNA): TGTGCCAGCAGTATTCCGGGACAGGCGGGCTACACCTTC. The chain combines TRBV6-5 with TRBJ1-2; TRBD1 aligns across 8 bases. The CDR3 loop spans 13 amino acids. V lost 5 bases to trimming and J lost 8 bases; unmatched junction nucleotides: 7. Germline values: CDR1 MNHEY, CDR2 SVGAGI.

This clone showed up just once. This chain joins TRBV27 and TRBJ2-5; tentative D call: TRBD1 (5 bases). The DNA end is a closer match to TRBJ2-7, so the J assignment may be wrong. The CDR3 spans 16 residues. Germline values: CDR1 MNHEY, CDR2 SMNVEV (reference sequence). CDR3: CASSFPGNIRIHEQYF. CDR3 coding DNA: TGTGCCAGCAGTTTTCCAGGGAACATCCGAATCCACGAGCAGTACTTC.

The CDR3 loop reads CASSLGGLAGNSYNEQFF. The CDR3 DNA is TGCGCCAGCAGCTTGGGGGGACTAGCGGGAAACTCCTACAATGAGCAGTTCTTC. The rearrangement links TRBV5-1 to TRBJ2-1; TRBD2 aligns across 13 bases. CDR3 size: 18 residues. Germline values: CDR1 SGHRS, CDR2 YFSETQ. V shed 0 bases, J shed 0 bases, and the junction held 3 bases outside the gene matches. The complete variable domain, with remaining parts taken from reference TRBV5-1 and TRBJ2-1, reads KAGVTQTPRYLIKTRGQQVTLSCSPISGHRSVSWYQQTPGQGLQFLFEYFSETQRNKGNFPGRFSGRQFSNSRSEMNVSTLELGDSALYLCASSLGGLAGNSYNEQFFGPGTRLTVL.

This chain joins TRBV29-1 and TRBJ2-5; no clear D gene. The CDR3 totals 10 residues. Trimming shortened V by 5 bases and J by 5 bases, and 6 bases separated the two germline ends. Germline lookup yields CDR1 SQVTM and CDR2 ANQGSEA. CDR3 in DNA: TGCAGCGTTACTGTGGAGACCCAGTACTTC. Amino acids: CSVTVETQYF.

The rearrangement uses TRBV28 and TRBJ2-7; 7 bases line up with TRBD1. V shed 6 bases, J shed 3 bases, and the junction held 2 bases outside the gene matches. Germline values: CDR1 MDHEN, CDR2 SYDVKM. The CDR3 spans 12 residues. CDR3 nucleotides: TGTGCCAGCAGCGGGGACAGCTACGAGCAGTACTTC. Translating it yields CASSGDSYEQYF.

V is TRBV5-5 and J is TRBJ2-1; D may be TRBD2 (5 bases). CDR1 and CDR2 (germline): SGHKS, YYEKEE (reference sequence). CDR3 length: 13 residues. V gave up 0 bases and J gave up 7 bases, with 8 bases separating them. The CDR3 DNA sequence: TGTGCCAGCAGCTTGGCTGGGAGTAATGAGCAGTTCTTC. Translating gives CASSLAGSNEQFF.

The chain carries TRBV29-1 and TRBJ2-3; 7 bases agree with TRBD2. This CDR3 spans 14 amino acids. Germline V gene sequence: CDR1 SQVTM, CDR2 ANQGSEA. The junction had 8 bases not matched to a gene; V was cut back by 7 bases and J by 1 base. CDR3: CSAAGVLGTDTQYF. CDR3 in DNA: TGCAGCGCCGCGGGGGTCTTGGGCACAGATACGCAGTATTTT.

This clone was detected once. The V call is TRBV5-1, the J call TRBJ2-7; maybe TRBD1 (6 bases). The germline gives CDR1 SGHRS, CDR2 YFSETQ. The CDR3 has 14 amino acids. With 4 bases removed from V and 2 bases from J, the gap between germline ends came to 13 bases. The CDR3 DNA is TGCGCCAGCAGCGTAGAGACAGGAACCTACGAGCAGTACTTC. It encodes CASSVETGTYEQYF. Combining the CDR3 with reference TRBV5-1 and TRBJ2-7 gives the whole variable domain KAGVTQTPRYLIKTRGQQVTLSCSPISGHRSVSWYQQTPGQGLQFLFEYFSETQRNKGNFPGRFSGRQFSNSRSEMNVSTLELGDSALYLCASSVETGTYEQYFGPGTRLTVT.

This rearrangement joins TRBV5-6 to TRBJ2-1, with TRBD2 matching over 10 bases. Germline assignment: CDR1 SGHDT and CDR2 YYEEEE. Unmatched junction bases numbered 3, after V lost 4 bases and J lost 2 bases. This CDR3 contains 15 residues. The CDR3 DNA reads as TGTGCCAGCAGCGAGCGGGAGGGAGCCTACAATGAGCAGTTCTTC. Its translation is CASSEREGAYNEQFF.

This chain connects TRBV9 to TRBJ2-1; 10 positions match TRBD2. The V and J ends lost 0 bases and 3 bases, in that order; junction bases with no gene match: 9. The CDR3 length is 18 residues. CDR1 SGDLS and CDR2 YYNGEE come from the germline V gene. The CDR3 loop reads CASSVAPSGRGYYNEQFF. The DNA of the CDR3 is TGTGCCAGCAGCGTAGCCCCGAGCGGGAGGGGGTACTACAATGAGCAGTTCTTC.

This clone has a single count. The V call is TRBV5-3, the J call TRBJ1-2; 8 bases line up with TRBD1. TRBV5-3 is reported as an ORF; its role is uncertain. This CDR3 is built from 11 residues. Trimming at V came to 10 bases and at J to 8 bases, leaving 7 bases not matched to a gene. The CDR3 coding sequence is TGTGCCGAGACAGGGGCGAGAGGCTACACCTTC. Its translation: CAETGARGYTF.

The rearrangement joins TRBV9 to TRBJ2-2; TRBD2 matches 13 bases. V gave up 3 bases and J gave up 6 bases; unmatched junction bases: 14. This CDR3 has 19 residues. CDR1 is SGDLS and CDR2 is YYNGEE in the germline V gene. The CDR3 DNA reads TGTGCCAGCAGCGCACTGGACCGACTAGCGGGAGGCGCGGCCGGGGAGCTGTTTTTT. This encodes CASSALDRLAGGAAGELFF.

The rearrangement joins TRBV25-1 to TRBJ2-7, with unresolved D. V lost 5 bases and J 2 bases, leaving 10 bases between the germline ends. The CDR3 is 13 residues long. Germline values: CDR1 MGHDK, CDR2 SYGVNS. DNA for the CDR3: TGTGCCAGCAGTCGAGGCGGTCCCTACGAGCAGTACTTC. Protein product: CASSRGGPYEQYF.

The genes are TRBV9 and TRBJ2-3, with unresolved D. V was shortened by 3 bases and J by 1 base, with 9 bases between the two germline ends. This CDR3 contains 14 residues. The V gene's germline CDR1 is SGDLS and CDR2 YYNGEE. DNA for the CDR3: TGTGCCAGCAGCGATGAGCTAGGCACAGATACGCAGTATTTT. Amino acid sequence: CASSDELGTDTQYF. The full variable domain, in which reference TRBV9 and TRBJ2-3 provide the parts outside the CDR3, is DSGVTQTPKHLITATGQRVTLRCSPRSGDLSVYWYQQSLDQGLQFLIQYYNGEERAKGNILERFSAQQFPDLHSELNLSSLELGDSALYFCASSDELGTDTQYFGPGTRLTVL.

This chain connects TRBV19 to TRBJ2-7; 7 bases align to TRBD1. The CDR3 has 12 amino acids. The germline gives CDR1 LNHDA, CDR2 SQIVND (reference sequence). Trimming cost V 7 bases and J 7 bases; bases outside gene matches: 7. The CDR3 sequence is CASKGAMAEQYF. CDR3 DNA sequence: TGTGCCAGTAAGGGGGCGATGGCGGAGCAGTACTTC.

The CDR3 DNA is TGCGCCAGCAGCTTGACAGGGACCTTAACGGGACTAGCGGGAGGCAGCTCCTACAATGAGCAGTTCTTC. Translated, it gives CASSLTGTLTGLAGGSSYNEQFF. The chain couples TRBV5-1 to TRBJ2-1, with 15 positions matching TRBD2. V lost 1 base and J lost 0; bases outside the gene matches: 17. Germline CDR1 and CDR2: SGHRS and YFSETQ. This CDR3 region has 23 residues.

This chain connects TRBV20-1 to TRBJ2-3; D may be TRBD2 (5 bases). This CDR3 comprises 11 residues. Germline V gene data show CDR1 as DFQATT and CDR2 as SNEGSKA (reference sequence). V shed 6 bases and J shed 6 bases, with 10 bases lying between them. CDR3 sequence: CSARERDTQYF. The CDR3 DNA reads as TGCAGTGCAAGGGAGCGGGATACGCAGTATTTT.

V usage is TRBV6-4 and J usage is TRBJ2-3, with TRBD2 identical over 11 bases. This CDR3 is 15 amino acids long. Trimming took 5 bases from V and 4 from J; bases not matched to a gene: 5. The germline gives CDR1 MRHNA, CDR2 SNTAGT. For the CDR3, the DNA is TGTGCCAGCAGTTTAGCGGGAGGGAGTGCAGATACGCAGTATTTT. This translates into CASSLAGGSADTQYF.

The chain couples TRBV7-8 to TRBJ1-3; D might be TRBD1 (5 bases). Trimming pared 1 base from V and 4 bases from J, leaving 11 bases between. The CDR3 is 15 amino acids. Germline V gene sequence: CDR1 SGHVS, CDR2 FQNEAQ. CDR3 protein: CASSLEGAGGNTIYF. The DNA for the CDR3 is TGTGCCAGCAGCTTAGAAGGGGCAGGGGGAAACACCATATATTTT. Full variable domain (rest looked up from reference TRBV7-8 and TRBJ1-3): GAGVSQSPRYKVAKRGQDVALRCDPISGHVSLFWYQQALGQGPEFLTYFQNEAQLDKSGLPSDRFFAERPEGSVSTLKIQRTQQEDSAVYLCASSLEGAGGNTIYFGEGSWLTVV.

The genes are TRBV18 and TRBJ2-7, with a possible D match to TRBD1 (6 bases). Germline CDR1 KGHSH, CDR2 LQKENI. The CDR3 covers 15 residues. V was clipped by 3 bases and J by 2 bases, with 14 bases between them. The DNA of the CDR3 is TGTGCCAGCTCACCCAACAGGGTGGTAACCTACGAGCAGTACTTC. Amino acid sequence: CASSPNRVVTYEQYF.

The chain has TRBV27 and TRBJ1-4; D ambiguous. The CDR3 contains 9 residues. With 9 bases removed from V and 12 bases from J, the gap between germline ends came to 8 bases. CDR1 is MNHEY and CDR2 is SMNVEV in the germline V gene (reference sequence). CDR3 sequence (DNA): TGTGCCAGGTTCCCTGAACTGTTTTTT. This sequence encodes CARFPELFF. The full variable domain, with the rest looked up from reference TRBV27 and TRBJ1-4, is EAQVTQNPRYLITVTGKKLTVTCSQNMNHEYMSWYRQDPGLGLRQIYYSMNVEVTDKGDVPEGYKVSRKEKRNFPLILESPSPNQTSLYFCARFPELFFGSGTQLSVL.

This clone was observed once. CDR3 coding DNA: TGTGCCAGCTCAGATGAGGGGAACACTGAAGCTTTCTTT. Its protein is CASSDEGNTEAFF. The rearrangement links TRBV18 to TRBJ1-1; D not resolved. The CDR3 loop spans 13 amino acids. Germline assignment: CDR1 KGHSH and CDR2 LQKENI. Trimming removed 5 bases from V and 1 base from J, with 8 bases in between.

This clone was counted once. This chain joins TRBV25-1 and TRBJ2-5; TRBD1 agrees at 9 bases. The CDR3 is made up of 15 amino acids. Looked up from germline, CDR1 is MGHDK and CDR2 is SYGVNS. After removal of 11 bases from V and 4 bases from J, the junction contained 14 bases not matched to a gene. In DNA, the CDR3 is TGTGCCTCGACCCGGGACAGGGATAAGTTAGAGACCCAGTACTTC. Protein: CASTRDRDKLETQYF.

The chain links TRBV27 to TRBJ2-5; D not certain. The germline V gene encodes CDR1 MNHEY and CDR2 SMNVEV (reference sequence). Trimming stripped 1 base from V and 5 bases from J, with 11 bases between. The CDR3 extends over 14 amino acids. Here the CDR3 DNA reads TGTGCCAGCAGTTTATTCTTGGGCGTGGAGACCCAGTACTTC. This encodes CASSLFLGVETQYF.

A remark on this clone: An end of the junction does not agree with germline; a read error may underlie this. The CDR3 is CSSSLDRAGYTF. CDR3 nucleotide sequence: TGTTCCAGCAGCCTCGACAGAGCTGGCTACACCTTC. This chain links TRBV7-9 with TRBJ1-2; D is possibly TRBD1 (5 bases). The germline CDR1 and CDR2 sequences are SEHNR and FQNEAQ (reference sequence). This CDR3 contains 12 residues.